This entry features one T cell receptor beta chain sequence. Its matching antigen is unknown. The same CDR3 also results from other DNA sequences found in this sample. The data are from a study of cytomegalovirus exposure and HLA in healthy donors. Generated by immunoSEQ multiplex PCR, the TCRdb table keeps only in-frame clones and is missing some. The sample lists 95,000 to 120,000 clones; about 85% were seen once. Study results and caveats: A classifier reportedly called cytomegalovirus status with high sensitivity and specificity. Confirmation in vitro established that three CMV-associated chains were specific for CMV antigens.

Separate from the roughly 630-subject first cohort was the approximately 130-subject validation cohort, to which the donors belonged. Trimming took 0 bases from V and 0 from J, leaving 6 bases between them. There are 15 residues in the CDR3. Germline V CDR1 and CDR2: MNHEY, SVGAGI. The TCR originated in a young woman in good health and CMV-seronegative. V and J are TRBV6-5 and TRBJ2-1; D perhaps matches TRBD2 (6 bases). Source material: PBMCs. The CDR3 spells CASSYSGSSYNEQFF. Here the CDR3 DNA reads TGTGCCAGCAGTTACTCCGGGAGCTCCTACAATGAGCAGTTCTTC.